The rows below give T cell receptor beta chains drawn from one sample of a study of control samples from healthy donors and cancer patients. TCRdb keeps only in-frame clones here, not all; method: immunoSEQ multiplex PCR. The table has about 65,000 clones, 90% seen once. Sequencing was done on a sample of PBMCs. The origin of the receptors is a woman aged 50 to 60 with colorectal cancer. Both conserved end residues are part of each CDR3. A D gene is named only where the DNA matches it firmly. Size is stated for part of the rows, as once, few or many counts, or as a class when the clone is expanded.

size: .
J: TRBJ1-2
D: .
V: TRBV28
DNA: TGTGCCAGCAGTTCTAGTTTACTGTTGGGCTACACCTTC
CDR3: CASSSSLLLGYTF

size: .
J: TRBJ2-7
D: .
V: TRBV5-1
DNA: TGCGCCAGCACCACACAGGGAGGTTTCTACGAGCAGTACTTC
CDR3: CASTTQGGFYEQYF

size: .
J: TRBJ1-6
D: .
V: TRBV19
DNA: TGTGCCAGCCAAACCGGGGGAGATGATTCACCCCTCCACTTT
CDR3: CASQTGGDDSPLHF

size: .
J: TRBJ1-1
D: .
V: TRBV19
DNA: TGTGCCAGTTTGGCGAGCAAGGACATGAACACTGAAGCTTTCTTT
CDR3: CASLASKDMNTEAFF

size: .
J: TRBJ1-1
D: .
V: TRBV12-3/TRBV12-4
DNA: TGTGCCAGCAGTCGGATTATTCGGGCTGAAGCTTTCTTT
CDR3: CASSRIIRAEAFF

size: few
J: TRBJ1-6
D: .
V: TRBV6-9
DNA: TGTGCCAGCAGTTATTGTGCAGGTTCTTCGCCCCTCCACTTT
CDR3: CASSYCAGSSPLHF

size: .
J: TRBJ1-2
D: TRBD1
V: TRBV5-4
DNA: TGTGCCAGCAGTCTGGACAGGGTCTATGGCTACACCTTC
CDR3: CASSLDRVYGYTF

size: .
J: TRBJ1-6
D: .
V: TRBV7-9
DNA: TGTGCCAGCAGCTTAGCAGCTATTAATTCACCCCTCCACTTT
CDR3: CASSLAAINSPLHF

size: .
J: TRBJ1-1
D: .
V: TRBV7-9
DNA: TGTGCCAGCAGCCAACTTCGTGGGGGTATCACTGAAGCTTTCTTT
CDR3: CASSQLRGGITEAFF

size: .
J: TRBJ1-2
D: .
V: TRBV19
DNA: TGTGCCAGTAGGGACGGAGGAGCTAACTATGGCTACACCTTC
CDR3: CASRDGGANYGYTF

size: .
J: TRBJ2-3
D: .
V: TRBV9
DNA: TGTGCCAGCAGCGGTGAAGATGCGCAGTATTTT
CDR3: CASSGEDAQYF

size: .
J: TRBJ2-1
D: .
V: TRBV5-1
DNA: TGCGCCAGCAGCTTGGTGTGGGTTGAGGATGAGCAGTTCTTC
CDR3: CASSLVWVEDEQFF

size: .
J: TRBJ1-1
D: TRBD1
V: TRBV29-1
DNA: TGCAGCGTTGAAGGGGGACAGGGAAACCGCCTGAACACTGAAGCTTTCTTT
CDR3: CSVEGGQGNRLNTEAFF

size: .
J: TRBJ2-2
D: .
V: TRBV19
DNA: TGTGCCAGTAGTTCTAGTGTCCGCACCGGGGAGCTGTTTTTT
CDR3: CASSSSVRTGELFF

size: .
J: TRBJ2-7
D: TRBD1
V: TRBV19
DNA: TGTGCCAGTAGGGGGACAGGGCGCTACTACGAGCAGTACTTC
CDR3: CASRGTGRYYEQYF

size: .
J: TRBJ2-1
D: .
V: TRBV29-1
DNA: TGCAGCGTGGTGACGAGGAATGAGCAGTTCTTC
CDR3: CSVVTRNEQFF

size: .
J: TRBJ2-1
D: TRBD2
V: TRBV19
DNA: TGTGCCAGTAGTACCCAGCGGGGAAGCTCCTACAATGAGCAGTTCTTC
CDR3: CASSTQRGSSYNEQFF

size: .
J: TRBJ2-7
D: .
V: TRBV24-1
DNA: TGTGCCACCAGTGATTCGACTTCCTACGAGCAGTACTTC
CDR3: CATSDSTSYEQYF

size: .
J: TRBJ2-6
D: TRBD1
V: TRBV6-1
DNA: TGTGCCAGCAGTGATAACAGGGGAACCCTCTCTGGGGCCAACGTCCTGACTTTC
CDR3: CASSDNRGTLSGANVLTF

size: .
J: TRBJ1-4
D: .
V: TRBV19
DNA: TGTGCCAGTAGTATATCGTCCGGGGGCGATTCCCCTGAAAAACTGTTTTTT
CDR3: CASSISSGGDSPEKLFF

size: .
J: TRBJ2-6
D: .
V: TRBV10-3
DNA: TGTGCCATCAGTGAGACCGGGACGATAAGCTCTGGGGCCAACGTCCTGACTTTC
CDR3: CAISETGTISSGANVLTF

size: .
J: TRBJ1-2
D: TRBD1
V: TRBV3-1/TRBV3-2
DNA: TGTGCCAGCAGCCAAACTACAGGGGCGTATGGCTACACCTTC
CDR3: CASSQTTGAYGYTF

size: .
J: TRBJ2-2
D: .
V: TRBV2
DNA: TGTGCCAGCAGTGTGGTAGACACCGGGGAGCTGTTTTTT
CDR3: CASSVVDTGELFF

size: .
J: TRBJ2-3
D: TRBD2
V: TRBV4-1
DNA: TGCGCCAGCAGCCAAGATCGCGGGCGGGGGACCACAGATACGCAGTATTTT
CDR3: CASSQDRGRGTTDTQYF

size: .
J: TRBJ2-1
D: .
V: TRBV5-4
DNA: TGTGCCAGCAGCTTGGTTCAGGGAACCTACAATGAGCAGTTCTTC
CDR3: CASSLVQGTYNEQFF

size: .
J: TRBJ1-5
D: .
V: TRBV30
DNA: TGTGCCTGGAGTCGGGACATTTATAGCAATCAGCCCCAGCATTTT
CDR3: CAWSRDIYSNQPQHF